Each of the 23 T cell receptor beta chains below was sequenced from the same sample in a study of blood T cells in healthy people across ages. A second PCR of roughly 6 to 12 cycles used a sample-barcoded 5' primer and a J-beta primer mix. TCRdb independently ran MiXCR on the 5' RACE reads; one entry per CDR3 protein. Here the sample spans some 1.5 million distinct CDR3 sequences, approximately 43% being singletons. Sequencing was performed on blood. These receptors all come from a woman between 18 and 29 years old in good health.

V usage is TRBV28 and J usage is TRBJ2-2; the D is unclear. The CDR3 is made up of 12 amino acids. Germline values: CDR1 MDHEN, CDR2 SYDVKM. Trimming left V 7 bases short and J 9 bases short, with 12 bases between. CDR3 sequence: CASNSGIRELFF. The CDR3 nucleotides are TGTGCCAGCAACTCCGGTATTAGGGAGCTGTTTTTT.

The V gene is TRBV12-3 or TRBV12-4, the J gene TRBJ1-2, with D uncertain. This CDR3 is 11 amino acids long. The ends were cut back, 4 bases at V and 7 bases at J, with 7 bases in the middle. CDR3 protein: CASSSEVGYTF. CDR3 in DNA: TGTGCCAGCAGTTCCGAGGTTGGCTACACCTTC.

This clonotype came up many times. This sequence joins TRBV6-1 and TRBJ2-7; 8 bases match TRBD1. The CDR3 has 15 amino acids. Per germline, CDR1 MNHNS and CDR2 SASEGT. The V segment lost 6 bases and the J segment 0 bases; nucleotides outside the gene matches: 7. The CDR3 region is CASSPQGASSYEQYF. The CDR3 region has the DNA TGTGCCAGCAGCCCTCAGGGGGCGAGCTCCTACGAGCAGTACTTC.

The CDR3 DNA is TGCAGCGTTGAAGTGGGACAGGGGTTCTACGAGCAGTACTTC. Protein: CSVEVGQGFYEQYF. The chain employs TRBV29-1 and TRBJ2-4; 10 bases align to TRBD1. Matching the DNA end better, TRBJ2-7 makes the J call doubtful. The CDR3 contains 14 residues. Germline V gene data show CDR1 as SQVTM and CDR2 as ANQGSEA.

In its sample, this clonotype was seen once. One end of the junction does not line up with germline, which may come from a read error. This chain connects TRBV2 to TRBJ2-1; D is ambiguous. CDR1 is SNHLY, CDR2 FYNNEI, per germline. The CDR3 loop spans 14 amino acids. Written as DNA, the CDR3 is TGTGCCAGCAGTGAGGCGCACTCCTTCAATGAGCAGTTCTTC. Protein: CASSEAHSFNEQFF.

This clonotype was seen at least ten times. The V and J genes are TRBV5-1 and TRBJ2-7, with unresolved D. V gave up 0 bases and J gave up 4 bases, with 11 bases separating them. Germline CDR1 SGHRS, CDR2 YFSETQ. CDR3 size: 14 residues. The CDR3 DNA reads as TGCGCCAGCAGCTTGGCCGGTAGCACGTACGAGCAGTACTTC. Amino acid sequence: CASSLAGSTYEQYF.

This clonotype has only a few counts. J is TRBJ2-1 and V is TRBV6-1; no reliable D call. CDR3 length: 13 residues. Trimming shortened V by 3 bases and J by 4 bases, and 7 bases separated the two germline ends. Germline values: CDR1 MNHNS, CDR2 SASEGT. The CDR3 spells CASSDGVYNEQFF. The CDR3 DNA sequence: TGTGCCAGCAGTGATGGGGTGTACAATGAGCAGTTCTTC.

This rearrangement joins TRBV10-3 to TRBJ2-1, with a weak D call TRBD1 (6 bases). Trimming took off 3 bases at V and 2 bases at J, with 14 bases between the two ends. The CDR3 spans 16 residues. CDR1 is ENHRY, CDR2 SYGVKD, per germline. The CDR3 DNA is TGTGCCATCAGTGACGGTGGGGGCCGCGCCTACAATGAGCAGTTCTTC. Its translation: CAISDGGGRAYNEQFF.

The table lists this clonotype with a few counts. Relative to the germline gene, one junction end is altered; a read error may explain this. CDR3 sequence reads: CASSLGGGASANYGYTF. DNA for the CDR3: TGTGCCAGCAGTTTAGGTGGGGGGGCCTCAGCTAACTATGGCTACACCTTC. This sequence joins TRBV7-2 and TRBJ1-2, with D possibly being TRBD1 (6 bases). The CDR3 loop spans 17 amino acids. Looked up from germline, CDR1 is SGHTA and CDR2 is FQGNSA.

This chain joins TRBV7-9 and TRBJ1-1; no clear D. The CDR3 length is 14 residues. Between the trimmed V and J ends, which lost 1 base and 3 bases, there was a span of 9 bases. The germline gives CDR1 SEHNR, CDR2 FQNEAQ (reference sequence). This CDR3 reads CASSLGGFHTEAFF. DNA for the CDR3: TGTGCCAGCAGCTTAGGAGGGTTTCACACTGAAGCTTTCTTT.

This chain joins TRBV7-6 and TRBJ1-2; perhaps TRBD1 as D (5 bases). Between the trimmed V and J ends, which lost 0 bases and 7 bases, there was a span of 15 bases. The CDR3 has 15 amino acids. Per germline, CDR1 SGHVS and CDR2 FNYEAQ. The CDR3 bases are TGTGCCAGCAGCTTAGCCCCTTTCAGGGCGGGTGGCTACACCTTC. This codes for CASSLAPFRAGGYTF.

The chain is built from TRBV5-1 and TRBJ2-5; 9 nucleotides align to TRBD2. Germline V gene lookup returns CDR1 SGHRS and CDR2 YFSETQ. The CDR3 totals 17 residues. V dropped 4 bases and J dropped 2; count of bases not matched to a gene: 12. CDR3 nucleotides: TGCGCCAGCAGCCCCCGGACGGTTAGCGGGAGACAAGAGACCCAGTACTTC. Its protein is CASSPRTVSGRQETQYF.

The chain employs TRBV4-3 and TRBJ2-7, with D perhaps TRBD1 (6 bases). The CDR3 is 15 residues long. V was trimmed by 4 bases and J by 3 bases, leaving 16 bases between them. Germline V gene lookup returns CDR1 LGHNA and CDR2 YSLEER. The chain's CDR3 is CASSLVRGGNYEQYF. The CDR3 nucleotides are TGCGCCAGCAGCCTAGTGAGAGGGGGTAACTACGAGCAGTACTTC.

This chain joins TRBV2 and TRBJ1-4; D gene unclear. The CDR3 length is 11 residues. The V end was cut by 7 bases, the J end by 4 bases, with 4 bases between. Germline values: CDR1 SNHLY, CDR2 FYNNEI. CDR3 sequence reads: CASTYNEKLFF. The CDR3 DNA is TGTGCCAGCACCTATAATGAAAAACTGTTTTTT.

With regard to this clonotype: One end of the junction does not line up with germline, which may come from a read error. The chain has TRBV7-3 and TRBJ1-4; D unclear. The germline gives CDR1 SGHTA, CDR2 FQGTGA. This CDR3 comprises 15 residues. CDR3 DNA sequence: TGTGCCCGCAGCTTAACCCCGGTCCGAGGCGAAAAACTGTTTTTT. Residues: CARSLTPVRGEKLFF.

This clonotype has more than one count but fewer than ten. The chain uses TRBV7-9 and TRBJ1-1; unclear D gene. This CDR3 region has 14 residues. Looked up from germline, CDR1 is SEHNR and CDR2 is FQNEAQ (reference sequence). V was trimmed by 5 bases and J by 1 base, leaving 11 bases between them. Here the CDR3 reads CASSEPAPNTEAFF. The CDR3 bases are TGTGCCAGCAGCGAGCCAGCCCCGAACACTGAAGCTTTCTTT.

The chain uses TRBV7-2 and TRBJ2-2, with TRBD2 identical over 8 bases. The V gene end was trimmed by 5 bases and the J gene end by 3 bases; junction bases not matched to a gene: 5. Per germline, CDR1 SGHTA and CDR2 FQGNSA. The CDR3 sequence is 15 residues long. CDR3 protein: CASSASGGYTGELFF. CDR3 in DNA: TGTGCCAGCAGCGCAAGCGGGGGATACACCGGGGAGCTGTTTTTT. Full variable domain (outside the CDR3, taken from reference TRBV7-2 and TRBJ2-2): GAGVSQSPSNKVTEKGKDVELRCDPISGHTALYWYRQSLGQGLEFLIYFQGNSAPDKSGLPSDRFSAERTGGSVSTLTIQRTQQEDSAVYLCASSASGGYTGELFFGEGSRLTVL.

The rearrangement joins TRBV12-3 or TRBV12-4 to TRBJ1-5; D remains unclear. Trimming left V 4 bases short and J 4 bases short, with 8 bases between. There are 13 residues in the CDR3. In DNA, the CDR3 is TGTGCCAGCAGTTCTACAGCTAATCAGCCCCAGCATTTT. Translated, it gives CASSSTANQPQHF.

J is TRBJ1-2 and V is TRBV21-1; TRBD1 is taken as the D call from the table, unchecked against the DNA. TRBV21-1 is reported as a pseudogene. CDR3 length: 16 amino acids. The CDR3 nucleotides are TGTGCCAGCAGCAAACGGGTCCGGGGCAGCGTCTATGGCTACACCTTC. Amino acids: CASSKRVRGSVYGYTF.

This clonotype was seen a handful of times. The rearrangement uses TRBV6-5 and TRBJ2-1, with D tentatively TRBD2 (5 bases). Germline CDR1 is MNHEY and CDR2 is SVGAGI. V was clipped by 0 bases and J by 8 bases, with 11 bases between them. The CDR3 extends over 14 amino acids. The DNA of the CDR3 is TGTGCCAGCAGTTACTCGAGTCTAGCAGATGAGCAGTTCTTC. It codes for CASSYSSLADEQFF.

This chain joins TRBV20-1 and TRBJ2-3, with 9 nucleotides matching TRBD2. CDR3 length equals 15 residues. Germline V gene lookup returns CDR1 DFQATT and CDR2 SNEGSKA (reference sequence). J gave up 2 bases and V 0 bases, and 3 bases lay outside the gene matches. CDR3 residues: CSARDPSGVTDTQYF. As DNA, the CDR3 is TGCAGTGCTAGAGACCCTAGCGGGGTCACAGATACGCAGTATTTT.

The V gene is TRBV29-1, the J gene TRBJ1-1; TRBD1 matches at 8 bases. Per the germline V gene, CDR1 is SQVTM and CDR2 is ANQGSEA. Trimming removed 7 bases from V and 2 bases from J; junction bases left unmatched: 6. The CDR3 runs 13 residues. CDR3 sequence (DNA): TGCAGCGCCAGGACAGGGCCCAACACTGAAGCTTTCTTT. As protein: CSARTGPNTEAFF.

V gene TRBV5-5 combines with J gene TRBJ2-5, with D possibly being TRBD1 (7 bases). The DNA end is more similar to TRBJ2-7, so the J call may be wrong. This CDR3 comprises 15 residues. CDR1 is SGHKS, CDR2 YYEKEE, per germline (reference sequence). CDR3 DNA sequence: TGTGCCAGCAGCGCGACAGGGTCTAGCGTCTACGAGCAGTACTTC. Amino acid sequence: CASSATGSSVYEQYF.